This T cell receptor (beta chain) stems from a study of T cells after yellow fever vaccination. Study background: Among memory cells, EM, EMRA, CM and Tscm subsets were sorted using CD3, CD45RA, CCR7 and CD95. Findings of the study overall: Post-booster reappearance was seen for most primary-vaccination clones (96% CD4, 85% to 90% CD8). One caveat is that FACS-sorted repertoires could contain abundant clonotypes contaminating from the bulk population.

Via MiXCR, TCRdb re-called the 5' RACE reads, giving one row per CDR3 protein. The sample has about 22,000 distinct CDR3 sequences, 4% to 6% seen once. This clonotype came up a few times. The CDR3 has 13 residues. The germline gives CDR1 SGHAT, CDR2 FQNNGV. The ends lost 4 bases at V and 3 bases at J; junction bases unmatched: 2. The sequences come from PBMCs, either bulk or a sorted T-cell subset (CD4+, CD8+, memory, or dextramer-sorted; not recorded which), collected roughly 46 days after the first yellow fever vaccination. This clonotype was sampled from a young man who received the YFV17D yellow fever vaccine. The chain combines TRBV11-2 with TRBJ2-7, with TRBD2 matching over 8 bases. Written as DNA, the CDR3 is TGTGCCAGCAGCTCCGGGACTAGCTACGAGCAGTACGTC. Translation gives CASSSGTSYEQYV.